The sequence of this T cell receptor beta chain was determined in a study of blood T cell repertoires in COVID-19. Across the whole study: Samples came from the United States, Italy and Spain, spanning acute and convalescent COVID-19.

Trimming stripped 3 bases from V and 4 bases from J, with 13 bases between. The CDR3 has 14 amino acids. The V gene's germline CDR1 is LGHDT and CDR2 YNNKEL (reference sequence). The method was immunoSEQ multiplex PCR; TCRdb's version includes in-frame clones alone and lacks a portion of them. The sample shows tens of thousands of clones, around 94% of them seen only once. The chain has TRBV3-1 (or the pseudogene TRBV3-2) and TRBJ2-7, with D perhaps matching TRBD2 (6 bases). The receptor was isolated from a man aged 45-65 years with COVID-19, enrolled during active disease. What was sequenced was peripheral blood. The CDR3 DNA reads as TGTGCCAGCAGCCACGGGGGAGAGGGGTACGAGCAGTACTTC. Translating gives CASSHGGEGYEQYF.